This T cell receptor (beta chain) was found in a study of blood T cell repertoires in COVID-19. This clone appeared once. The repertoire was sequenced with immunoSEQ multiplex PCR; TCRdb's copy has only in-frame clones and lacks some. The sample includes more than 250,000 clones, around 87% of them seen just once. Sequences were obtained from PBMCs or T cells enriched from blood (not recorded which). The TCR sequence derives from a woman aged 30 to 39 who had recovered from COVID-19.

Here the CDR3 reads CASRIGLARETQYF. In nucleotides, the CDR3 is TGTGCCAGCAGAATCGGGCTAGCCCGAGAGACCCAGTACTTC. The chain carries TRBV6-5 and TRBJ2-5, with TRBD2 as a possible D gene (5 bases). In germline, CDR1 is MNHEY, CDR2 SVGAGI. V was cut by 6 bases and J by 4 bases, with 15 bases left in between. The CDR3 loop spans 14 amino acids.